Below are 5 T cell receptor beta chains sequenced from a single sample in a study of T cell changes during pregnancy in multiple sclerosis. The method was immunoSEQ multiplex PCR; TCRdb's version includes in-frame clones alone and lacks a portion of them. The table records about 80,000 clones, about 91% of them present only once. The material was peripheral blood, obtained before pregnancy. These receptors were taken from a female donor with multiple sclerosis, enrolled in a pregnancy study.

V is TRBV5-4 and J is TRBJ1-2; 7 positions agree with TRBD1. In germline, CDR1 is SGHNT, CDR2 YYREEE (reference sequence). This CDR3 contains 13 residues. Trimming took 5 bases from V and 6 from J; bases not matched to a gene: 7. The CDR3 spells CASSKTGSHGYTF. CDR3 DNA sequence: TGTGCCAGCAGTAAGACAGGGTCACATGGCTACACCTTC.

This chain links TRBV2 with TRBJ1-5; D may be TRBD1 (6 bases). The germline CDR1 and CDR2 sequences are SNHLY and FYNNEI. V gave up 1 base and J gave up 8 bases, with 18 bases separating them. There are 16 residues in the CDR3. CDR3 in DNA: TGTGCCAGCAGTGAAGAATTAGCGGGGGCTATGGAGCCCCAGCATTTT. Its protein product is CASSEELAGAMEPQHF. Full variable domain (remainder filled in from reference TRBV2 and TRBJ1-5): EPEVTQTPSHQVTQMGQEVILRCVPISNHLYFYWYRQILGQKVEFLVSFYNNEISEKSEIFDDQFSVERPDGSNFTLKIRSTKLEDSAMYFCASSEELAGAMEPQHFGDGTRLSIL.

J is TRBJ2-1 and V is TRBV2; D gene unclear. The germline V gene has CDR1 SNHLY and CDR2 FYNNEI. The germline V and J ends were trimmed by 1 base and 4 bases, with 5 bases remaining between them. The CDR3 is 13 residues long. The CDR3 protein is CASSEGHYNEQFF. The CDR3 DNA reads TGTGCCAGCAGTGAAGGACATTACAATGAGCAGTTCTTC.

The chain has TRBV19 and TRBJ1-2; 7 nucleotides align to TRBD1. With 6 bases clipped from V and 1 base from J, the junction kept 5 bases outside the gene matches. Germline lookup yields CDR1 LNHDA and CDR2 SQIVND (reference sequence). This CDR3 spans 14 amino acids. The CDR3 here is CASRAGTDNYGYTF. The DNA for the CDR3 is TGTGCCAGTAGAGCCGGGACAGATAACTATGGCTACACCTTC.

The CDR3 loop is CATGTFAETQYF. The CDR3 DNA sequence: TGTGCCACCGGGACATTCGCGGAGACCCAGTACTTC. This rearrangement joins TRBV28 to TRBJ2-5; D may be TRBD1 (6 bases). Per the germline V gene, CDR1 is MDHEN and CDR2 is SYDVKM. This CDR3 has 12 residues. V was pared by 10 bases and J by 5 bases, with 14 bases between.